This T cell receptor beta chain was captured in a study of CD8 T cells in ankylosing spondylitis. Details on this clonotype: Its antigen is not identified.

Notes on the study in general: Significant enrichment of disease-linked clones was reported in matched ankylosing spondylitis synovial fluid. Relatively rare in peripheral blood, disease-linked clones were also CD8+. Blood of patients with ankylosing spondylitis appeared to be characterized by a TCR beta motif of eight highly homologous variants. Past studies reported some motif variants in reactive arthritis synovial fluid and blood.

TCR beta libraries were made by quantitative 5'-RACE with molecular barcodes. TCRdb re-analysed the 5' RACE reads in MiXCR, keeping a single row per CDR3 protein. Of over 450,000 distinct CDR3 sequences detected, roughly an eighth appear once; the ten largest clones hold around 6.8%. V lost 1 base and J lost 6, with 9 bases in between. CDR1 and CDR2 from the germline V gene are MGHDK and SYGVNS. The CDR3 sequence is 13 residues long. The rearrangement links TRBV25-1 to TRBJ1-1; no definite D call. The specimen sequenced was blood, either unsorted or a sorted T cell fraction (not recorded which). The sequence was collected from a male donor with ankylosing spondylitis. The CDR3 nucleotides read TGTGCCAGCAGTGAATTTTACTTGTCTGAAGCTTTCTTT. Protein product: CASSEFYLSEAFF. The full variable domain, its missing parts supplied by reference TRBV25-1 and TRBJ1-1, is EADIYQTPRYLVIGTGKKITLECSQTMGHDKMYWYQQDPGMELHLIHYSYGVNSTEKGDLSSESTVSRIRTEHFPLTLESARPSHTSQYLCASSEFYLSEAFFGQGTRLTVV.